One and the same sample provided the 2 T cell receptor beta chains below, sequenced in a study of cytomegalovirus exposure and HLA in healthy donors. TCRdb's copy holds only in-frame clones and misses some; the assay was immunoSEQ multiplex PCR. The sample contains roughly 270,000 clones, approximately 90% of which appear only once. Sample: PBMCs. The receptors derive from a young woman in good health and CMV-seronegative.

The chain is built from TRBV6-6 and TRBJ2-1; the match to TRBD1 covers 9 bases. V lost 4 bases, J lost 10 bases, and 14 bases stayed unmatched. Looked up from germline, CDR1 is MNHNY and CDR2 is SVGAGI (reference sequence). CDR3 size: 16 residues. CDR3 region: CASSSLTGGQGGEQFF. Written as DNA, the CDR3 is TGTGCCAGCAGTTCGTTAACCGGGGGACAGGGAGGGGAGCAGTTCTTC.

The chain employs TRBV2 and TRBJ1-6; a weak D match, TRBD1 (6 bases). Trimming shortened V by 6 bases and J by 11 bases, and 14 bases separated the two germline ends. Looked up from germline, CDR1 is SNHLY and CDR2 is FYNNEI. The CDR3 consists of 13 residues. CDR3 residues: CASRNNRDPPLHF. The CDR3 DNA reads TGTGCCAGCAGGAACAACAGGGATCCACCCCTCCACTTT.